A single sample gave rise to the 24 T cell receptor beta chains below, sequenced in a study of glioma-infiltrating T cells after dendritic cell vaccination. Profiling relied on immunoSEQ multiplex PCR, and the TCRdb table lists in-frame clones only, not all of them. The data hold roughly 98,000 clones, with more than 75% observed a single time. Material: blood, obtained before dendritic cell vaccination. The source is a human donor with glioblastoma.

V is TRBV25-1 and J is TRBJ2-5, with 11 bases aligning to TRBD2. The CDR3 totals 15 residues. CDR1 is MGHDK and CDR2 is SYGVNS in the germline V gene. The CDR3 loop reads CAASSGTSGQETQYF. CDR3 nucleotide sequence: TGTGCTGCCTCCTCCGGGACTAGCGGCCAAGAGACCCAGTACTTC.

The chain uses TRBV28 and TRBJ2-3, with a possible D match to TRBD1 (6 bases). Trimming cost V 0 bases and J 3 bases, with 10 bases left between them. This CDR3 is 15 amino acids long. CDR1 is MDHEN, CDR2 SYDVKM, per germline. The CDR3 bases are TGTGCCAGCAGTTTATGGGCGCAGGGGACAGATACGCAGTATTTT. Protein: CASSLWAQGTDTQYF.

The chain carries TRBV6-1 and TRBJ2-5, with a possible D match to TRBD1 (5 bases). Trimming shortened V by 5 bases and J by 2 bases, and 6 bases separated the two germline ends. CDR3 length: 12 amino acids. Germline CDR1 reads MNHNS; CDR2 reads SASEGT. CDR3 amino acids: CASSRQQETQYF. In nucleotides, the CDR3 is TGTGCCAGCAGTAGACAGCAAGAGACCCAGTACTTC.

The genes are TRBV10-3 and TRBJ2-7, with 9 bases aligning to TRBD2. Germline V lookup: CDR1 ENHRY, CDR2 SYGVKD. The V and J ends lost 2 bases and 4 bases, in that order; junction bases with no gene match: 15. The CDR3 extends over 18 amino acids. This CDR3 reads CAISESSGRIGVGYEQYF. The CDR3 nucleotides are TGTGCCATCAGTGAGAGCAGCGGGAGGATTGGGGTTGGGTACGAGCAGTACTTC.

The chain is built from TRBV10-1 and TRBJ1-2; unclear D gene. The CDR3 length is 10 residues. Trimming stripped 6 bases from V and 8 bases from J, with 7 bases between. Germline CDR1 reads WNHNN; CDR2 reads SYGVQD (reference sequence). This chain's CDR3 is CASRGLGYTF. CDR3 in DNA: TGCGCCAGCAGGGGCTTGGGCTACACCTTC.

The chain couples TRBV27 to TRBJ2-7; 7 bases agree with TRBD2. Germline-derived CDR1 and CDR2 are MNHEY and SMNVEV (reference sequence). The J segment lost 3 bases and the V segment lost 7 bases, leaving 12 bases of the junction unmatched. The CDR3 spans 15 residues. CDR3 bases: TGTGCCAGCACGTACGCGGGGAGGGATCTCTACGAGCAGTACTTC. Translating it yields CASTYAGRDLYEQYF.

V gene TRBV7-9 combines with J gene TRBJ2-1; 10 bases align to TRBD1. CDR3 size: 15 residues. CDR1 is SEHNR and CDR2 is FQNEAQ in the germline V gene (reference sequence). V gave up 5 bases and J gave up 7 bases; unmatched junction bases: 8. CDR3 bases: TGTGCCAGCAGCACGACAGGGGGCAATAGGAATGAGCAGTTCTTC. Translating gives CASSTTGGNRNEQFF.

V and J are TRBV9 and TRBJ1-2, with a weak D call TRBD1 (6 bases). Germline CDR1 SGDLS, CDR2 YYNGEE. This CDR3 is built from 14 residues. Trimming stripped 0 bases from V and 5 bases from J, with 11 bases between. The chain's CDR3 is CASSVADTGYGYTF. In DNA, the CDR3 is TGTGCCAGCAGCGTAGCCGATACAGGGTATGGCTACACCTTC.

The count of this clone is one. This rearrangement joins TRBV7-2 to TRBJ2-7, with a weak D call TRBD1 (5 bases). Germline-derived CDR1 and CDR2 are SGHTA and FQGNSA. This CDR3 has 15 residues. Trimming cost V 1 base and J 6 bases, with 16 bases left between them. CDR3: CASSLVSINGAEQYF. As DNA, the CDR3 is TGTGCCAGCAGCTTAGTTTCGATAAATGGGGCCGAGCAGTACTTC.

As concerns this clone: The germline gene is not matched at one end of the junction; a read error may be the cause. The same CDR3 is also encoded by other DNA sequences in this sample. The J gene is TRBJ2-7, the V gene TRBV27; 7 bases fit TRBD2. The germline gives CDR1 MNHEY, CDR2 SMNVEV (reference sequence). This CDR3 spans 17 amino acids. CDR3 nucleotide sequence: TGCGCCAGCAGATCGATTGGGAGGGACGGTGGGATATACGAGCAGTACTTC. As protein: CASRSIGRDGGIYEQYF.

This chain joins TRBV27 and TRBJ1-6; no definite D call. Trimming cost V 3 bases and J 0 bases, with 9 bases left between them. CDR3 length equals 16 residues. Germline V gene sequence: CDR1 MNHEY, CDR2 SMNVEV (reference sequence). The CDR3 DNA follows: TGTGCCAGCAGTTTCACGGTACGCTCCTATAATTCACCCCTCCACTTT. Translating gives CASSFTVRSYNSPLHF.

This rearrangement joins TRBV27 to TRBJ1-4; 10 positions agree with TRBD1. CDR1 is MNHEY, CDR2 SMNVEV, per germline (reference sequence). CDR3 length: 19 residues. V was pared by 6 bases and J by 3 bases, with 16 bases of the junction left unmatched. The CDR3 sequence is CASSTTGTGVWLSNEKLFF. The CDR3 nucleotides read TGTGCCAGCAGCACTACCGGGACAGGGGTTTGGCTGTCTAATGAAAAACTGTTTTTT.

The J gene is TRBJ1-1, the V gene TRBV6-4, with D possibly TRBD1 on 6 matching bases. Trimming took off 6 bases at V and 5 bases at J, with 16 bases between the two ends. Germline V CDR1 and CDR2: MRHNA, SNTAGT. The length of the CDR3 is 14 residues. DNA for the CDR3: TGTGCCAGCAGCCACCACTACAGGGAAACTGAAGCTTTCTTT. Translated: CASSHHYRETEAFF.

The chain carries TRBV10-2 and TRBJ1-2; 9 nucleotides line up with TRBD1. CDR1 is WSHSY, CDR2 SAAADI, per germline. The V and J ends lost 4 bases and 7 bases, in that order; junction bases with no gene match: 13. The CDR3 has 16 amino acids. The CDR3 nucleotides read TGCGCCAGCAGTGCGCTAAGGGACAGGGCGGACGGTGGCTACACCTTC. It encodes CASSALRDRADGGYTF.

The V and J genes are TRBV10-3 and TRBJ2-3, with 7 bases matching TRBD1. The V and J ends lost 3 bases and 2 bases, in that order; junction bases with no gene match: 5. The germline V gene has CDR1 ENHRY and CDR2 SYGVKD. This CDR3 is 15 amino acids long. CDR3 sequence reads: CAISDPQGLTDTQYF. The DNA of the CDR3 is TGTGCCATCAGTGATCCACAGGGGCTCACAGATACGCAGTATTTT.

The V and J genes are TRBV11-3 and TRBJ2-3; the D is unclear. The CDR3 contains 14 residues. The germline V gene has CDR1 SGHNT and CDR2 YENEEA. Trimming removed 3 bases from V and 0 bases from J, with 7 bases in between. CDR3 coding DNA: TGTGCCAGCAGCTTGACGACTAGCACAGATACGCAGTATTTT. As protein: CASSLTTSTDTQYF.

CDR3 nucleotides: TGTGCCAGCAGTGAATCGGGCCGCGGAGGCTATGGCTACACCTTC. This sequence encodes CASSESGRGGYGYTF. This chain uses TRBV25-1 with TRBJ1-2, with unresolved D. CDR3 size: 15 residues. Between the trimmed V and J ends, which lost 1 base and 4 bases, there was a span of 13 bases. Germline V gene data show CDR1 as MGHDK and CDR2 as SYGVNS.

This clone was seen only once. The chain recombines TRBV27 with TRBJ2-1; 9 bases are shared with TRBD1. J was trimmed by 9 bases and V by 4 bases; bases with no gene match: 7. Germline V lookup: CDR1 MNHEY, CDR2 SMNVEV (reference sequence). This CDR3 has 14 residues. The CDR3 loop is CASSSLTGGGEQFF. CDR3 coding DNA: TGTGCCAGCAGTTCACTGACAGGGGGAGGTGAGCAGTTCTTC.

This chain uses TRBV4-2 with TRBJ2-1; 9 bases map to TRBD2. The J segment lost 4 bases and the V segment lost 2 bases, leaving 3 bases of the junction unmatched. This CDR3 region has 15 residues. CDR1 is LGHNA and CDR2 is YNFKEQ in the germline V gene. CDR3 bases: TGTGCCAGCAGCCAACAGCGGGGGGTTTACAATGAGCAGTTCTTC. Translation gives CASSQQRGVYNEQFF.

V usage is TRBV6-5 and J usage is TRBJ2-7; 8 bases map to TRBD1. The CDR3 covers 15 residues. The J segment lost 2 bases and the V segment lost 0 bases, leaving 3 bases of the junction unmatched. The germline gives CDR1 MNHEY, CDR2 SVGAGI. In DNA, the CDR3 is TGTGCCAGCAGTTACTCCGACAGGGGTACCTACGAGCAGTACTTC. Its translation is CASSYSDRGTYEQYF.

The rearrangement uses TRBV19 and TRBJ1-5; D is unclear. The germline V gene encodes CDR1 LNHDA and CDR2 SQIVND (reference sequence). This CDR3 spans 13 amino acids. V dropped 5 bases and J dropped 9 bases, with 14 bases sitting between them. In DNA form, the CDR3 reads TGTGCCAGTAGTCGAGAGGTGGGGAGGCCCCAGCATTTT. This encodes CASSREVGRPQHF.

This sequence joins TRBV7-6 and TRBJ2-3; 9 nucleotides match TRBD2. CDR1 is SGHVS, CDR2 FNYEAQ, per germline. Trimming at V came to 3 bases and at J to 2 bases, leaving 6 bases not matched to a gene. The length of the CDR3 is 16 residues. In nucleotides, the CDR3 is TGTGCCAGCAGCTTTGCCAGCGGGAGGATCACAGATACGCAGTATTTT. This encodes CASSFASGRITDTQYF.

V gene TRBV4-1 combines with J gene TRBJ2-7; 9 bases align to TRBD1. The V gene end was trimmed by 5 bases and the J gene end by 3 bases; junction bases not matched to a gene: 8. The CDR3 is 15 amino acids. Per the germline V gene, CDR1 is MGHRA and CDR2 is YSYEKL. The DNA of the CDR3 is TGCGCCAGCAGCGGGCGGGACAGGGATTTCTACGAGCAGTACTTC. Its translation: CASSGRDRDFYEQYF.

The J gene is TRBJ2-1, the V gene TRBV5-6, with D maybe TRBD2 (7 bases). CDR1 is SGHDT, CDR2 YYEEEE, per germline. The CDR3 has 15 residues. Trimming shortened V by 1 base and J by 6 bases, and 14 bases separated the two germline ends. CDR3 sequence: CASSLRLGGLNEQFF. The CDR3 nucleotides are TGTGCCAGCAGCTTGAGGTTGGGGGGGCTCAATGAGCAGTTCTTC. Full variable domain (outside the CDR3, taken from reference TRBV5-6 and TRBJ2-1): DAGVTQSPTHLIKTRGQQVTLRCSPKSGHDTVSWYQQALGQGPQFIFQYYEEEERQRGNFPDRFSGHQFPNYSSELNVNALLLGDSALYLCASSLRLGGLNEQFFGPGTRLTVL.